This T cell receptor beta chain was captured by sequencing in a study of blood T cell repertoires in COVID-19. Looking at the study overall: Sites in the United States, Italy and Spain provided acute and convalescent COVID-19 samples.

The study recruited people aged roughly 18 to 100 years across approximately 24 US areas. Recovered status applied to Cohort 3 donors who had two consecutive negative PCRs. It also applied to those with clearance or with symptom resolution. CDR1 is LNHNV and CDR2 is YYDKDF in the germline V gene (reference sequence). Trimming took 1 base from V and 11 from J, leaving 20 bases between them. This CDR3 is built from 15 residues. As processed by the authors: Amplification of reference gene primers was used by the study to estimate nucleated cell counts. The repertoire was sequenced with immunoSEQ multiplex PCR; TCRdb's copy has only in-frame clones and lacks some. Clone size and V and J calls were adopted from that table, with D and trimming inferred from the DNA. This table holds fewer than 350,000 clones, approximately 88% found once.

Source material: PBMCs or T cells enriched from blood (not recorded which). The clonotype originates from a woman between 25 and 40 years old who had recovered from COVID-19. V is TRBV15 and J is TRBJ1-1, with D unclear. CDR3 in amino acids: CATSRVGGNSQAAFF. The CDR3 nucleotides read TGTGCCACCAGCAGAGTAGGCGGGAATAGCCAAGCGGCTTTCTTT.